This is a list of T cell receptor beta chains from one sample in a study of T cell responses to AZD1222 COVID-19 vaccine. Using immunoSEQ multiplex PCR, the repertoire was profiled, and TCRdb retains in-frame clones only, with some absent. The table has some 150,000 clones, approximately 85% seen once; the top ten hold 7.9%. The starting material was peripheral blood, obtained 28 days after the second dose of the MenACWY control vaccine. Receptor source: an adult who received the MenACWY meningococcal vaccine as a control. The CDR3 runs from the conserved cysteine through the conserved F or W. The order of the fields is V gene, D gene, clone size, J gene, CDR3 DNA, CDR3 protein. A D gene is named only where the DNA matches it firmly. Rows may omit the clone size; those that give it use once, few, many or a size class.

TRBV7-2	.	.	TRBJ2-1	TGTGCCAGCAGCTTAGTTGATTCTCAAGTCTTC	CASSLVDSQVF
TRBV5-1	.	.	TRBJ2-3	TGCGCCAGCAGCTTGGAGTCGGAAGATACGCAGTATTTT	CASSLESEDTQYF
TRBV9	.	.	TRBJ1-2	TGTGCCAGCAGCGTAGCAACAGCTAACTATGGCTACACCTTC	CASSVATANYGYTF
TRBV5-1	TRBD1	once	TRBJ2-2	TGCGCCAGCAGCTTGGCCCAGGGACAGGGGAACACCGGGGAGCTGTTTTTT	CASSLAQGQGNTGELFF
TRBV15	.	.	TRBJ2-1	TGTGCCACCAGCGCAGGGGAGTCAGGCGAGCAGTTCTTC	CATSAGESGEQFF
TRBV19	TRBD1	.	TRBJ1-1	TGTGCCAGTAGTTATCGAGGGGTCCGGGACAGGGGGCAGGGGAACACTGAAGCTTTCTTT	CASSYRGVRDRGQGNTEAFF
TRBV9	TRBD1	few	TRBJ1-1	TGTGCCAGCAGCCTAGGGACAGGTGGGACTGAAGCTTTCTTT	CASSLGTGGTEAFF
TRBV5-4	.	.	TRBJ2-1	TGTGCCAGCAGCTTGGGTAACTGGGGGCTCCTCCGAAGCAATGAGCAGTTCTTC	CASSLGNWGLLRSNEQFF
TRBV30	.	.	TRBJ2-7	TGTGCCTGGAGTTTCGATGGGGGCTACGAGCAGTACTTC	CAWSFDGGYEQYF
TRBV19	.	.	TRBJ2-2	TGTGCCAGTAGTATAGGAGGCCGACGGACCGGGGAGCTGTTTTTT	CASSIGGRRTGELFF
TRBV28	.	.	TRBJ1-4	TGTGCCAGCAGTTTGGCGGGAACAACTAATGAAAAACTGTTTTTT	CASSLAGTTNEKLFF
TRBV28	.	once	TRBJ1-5	TGTGCCAGCAGTTTACAGGCGGGGAGCAATCAGCCCCAGCATTTT	CASSLQAGSNQPQHF
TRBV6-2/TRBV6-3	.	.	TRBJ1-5	TGTGCCAGCAGCTCGATTAGAGGAACTGGTAATCAGCCCCAGCATTTT	CASSSIRGTGNQPQHF
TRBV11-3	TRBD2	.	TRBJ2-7	TGTGCCAGCAGCACTCGGACTAGCGGGGGACTCACCTACGAGCAGTACTTC	CASSTRTSGGLTYEQYF
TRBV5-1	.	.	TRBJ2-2	TGCGCCAGCAGCTCAACAGGAACGAACACCGGGGAGCTGTTTTTT	CASSSTGTNTGELFF
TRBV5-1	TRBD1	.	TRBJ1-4	TGCGCCAGCAGCTTGGCCAGGGACAGGAACGAAAAACTGTTTTTT	CASSLARDRNEKLFF
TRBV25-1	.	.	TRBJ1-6	TGTGCCAGCAGTGTGAGTACAGTAAGAAATAATTCACCCCTCCACTTT	CASSVSTVRNNSPLHF
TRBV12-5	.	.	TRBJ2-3	TGTGCTAGTGGTTTTGGCTCGGGATGGACAGATACGCAGTATTTT	CASGFGSGWTDTQYF
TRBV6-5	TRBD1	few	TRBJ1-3	TGTGCCAGCAGAAGACAGGGATCTTCTGGAAACACCATATATTTT	CASRRQGSSGNTIYF
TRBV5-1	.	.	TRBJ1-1	TGCGCCAGCAGCTTTCGGGAGGGTTTGAACACTGAAGCTTTCTTT	CASSFREGLNTEAFF
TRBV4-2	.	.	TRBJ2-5	TGTGCCAGCAGCCAACTAGGCGGGACCCAAGAGACCCAGTACTTC	CASSQLGGTQETQYF
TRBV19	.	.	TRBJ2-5	TGTGCCAGTAGTGAGACAGAAGAGACCCAGTACTTC	CASSETEETQYF
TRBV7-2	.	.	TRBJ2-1	TGTGCCAGCAGCTTTAGGGGGGGCTCCTGGAATGAGCAGTTCTTC	CASSFRGGSWNEQFF
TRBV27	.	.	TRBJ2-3	TGTGCCAGCAGCAAGATGATAGCTAGCACAGATACGCAGTATTTT	CASSKMIASTDTQYF
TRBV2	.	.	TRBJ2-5	TGTGCCAGCAGTGAAGCGCTAGGAGGGGGGGGTCAAGAGACCCAGTACTTC	CASSEALGGGGQETQYF
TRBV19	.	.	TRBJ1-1	TGTGCCAGTAGGGGGTTCCGGGGCCCTGAAGCTTTCTTT	CASRGFRGPEAFF
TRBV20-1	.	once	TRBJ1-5	TGCAGTGCTAGTAGGGACTTTCAGCATTTT	CSASRDFQHF
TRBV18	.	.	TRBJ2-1	TGTGCCAGCTCACCGCAGGGAACAACCTCATACAATGAGCAGTTCTTC	CASSPQGTTSYNEQFF
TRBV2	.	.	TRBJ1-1	TGTGCCAGCAGGGCCACATGGCTTAACACTGAAGCTTTCTTT	CASRATWLNTEAFF
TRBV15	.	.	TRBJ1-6	TGTGCCACCAGCAGAGACAGGTCACCCCTCCACTTT	CATSRDRSPLHF
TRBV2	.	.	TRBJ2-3	TGTGCCACTGGGAAGGGAGGAAGCACAGATACGCAGTATTTT	CATGKGGSTDTQYF
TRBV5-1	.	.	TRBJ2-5	TGCGCCAGCAAGGTGACTCCACTTCAAGGGGAGACCCAGTACTTC	CASKVTPLQGETQYF
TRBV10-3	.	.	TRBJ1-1	TGTGCCATCACCCCCCAGCTGAACACTGAAGCTTTCTTT	CAITPQLNTEAFF
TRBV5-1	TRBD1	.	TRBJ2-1	TGCGCCAGCAGCTTCGCAGGGGGCTCAGGAAATGAGCAGTTCTTC	CASSFAGGSGNEQFF
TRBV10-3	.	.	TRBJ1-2	TGTGCCACCAGCCCTGGGGCTTCGGGTTATGGCTACACCTTC	CATSPGASGYGYTF
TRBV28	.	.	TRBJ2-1	TGTGCCAGCAGTTTAGGTCAAGCGAGGGAGCAGTTCTTC	CASSLGQAREQFF
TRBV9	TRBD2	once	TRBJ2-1	TGTGCCAGCAGCGTAGCTAGCGGTTACAATGAGCAGTTCTTC	CASSVASGYNEQFF
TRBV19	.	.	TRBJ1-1	TGTGCCAGTACTGGGTGGGGACTTCCGGATGGGAACACTGAAGCTTTCTTT	CASTGWGLPDGNTEAFF
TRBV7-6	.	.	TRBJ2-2	TGTGCCAGCAGCTTAGGGGGATACGGGGAGCTGTTTTTT	CASSLGGYGELFF
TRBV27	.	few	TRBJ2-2	TGTGCCAGCAGCAGACGGACGGACGCGAACACCGGGGAGCTGTTTTTT	CASSRRTDANTGELFF
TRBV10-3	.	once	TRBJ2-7	TGTGCCATCAGTGAGTCGGGACGGGGGACAACCTCCTACGAGCAGTACTTC	CAISESGRGTTSYEQYF
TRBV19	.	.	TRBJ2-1	TGTGCCAGTAGCCTGAACTACAATGAGCAGTTCTTC	CASSLNYNEQFF
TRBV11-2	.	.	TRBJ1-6	TGTGCCAGCAGCTCCCTCCGGGACGGTTATAATTCACCCCTCCACTTT	CASSSLRDGYNSPLHF
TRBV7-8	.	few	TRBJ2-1	TGTGCCAGCAGCTTCGGGACCAACAAGCAGTTCTTC	CASSFGTNKQFF
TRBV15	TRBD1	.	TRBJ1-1	TGTGCCACCAGCAGAGGGGGACAGGAGGGCCCTGAAGCTTTCTTT	CATSRGGQEGPEAFF
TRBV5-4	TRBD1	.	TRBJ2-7	TGTGCCAGCAGCGGGGACAGGGTGACCGAGCAGTACTTC	CASSGDRVTEQYF
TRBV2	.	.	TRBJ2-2	TGTGCCTCCGGGACATCCAACACCGGGGAGCTGTTTTTT	CASGTSNTGELFF
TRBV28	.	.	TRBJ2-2	TGTGCCAGCAGTTCTACAGGGTACACCGGGGAGCTGTTTTTT	CASSSTGYTGELFF
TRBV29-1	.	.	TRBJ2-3	TGCAGCGACAGGAGTTTCACAGATACGCAGTATTTT	CSDRSFTDTQYF
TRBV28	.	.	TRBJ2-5	TGTGCCAGCAGTATTCGACAACAAGAGACCCAGTACTTC	CASSIRQQETQYF
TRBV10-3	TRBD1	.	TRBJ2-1	TGTGCCATCATGGCCGGGGACAGGGGTTACAATGAGCAGTTCTTC	CAIMAGDRGYNEQFF
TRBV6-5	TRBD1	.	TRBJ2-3	TGTGCCAGCAGGACAGGGGGCGTCCCAGATACGCAGTATTTT	CASRTGGVPDTQYF